The clone carrying this T cell receptor beta chain was observed a handful of times. Its matching antigen is unknown. These data are taken from a study of T-cell memory formation after mild COVID-19. Study results and caveats: Largely, contracting CD4+ clones fell within CM and EM, and contracting CD8+ clones within EMRA.

The CDR3 spans 14 residues. V was cut by 0 bases and J by 6 bases, with 13 bases left in between. Germline lookup yields CDR1 SGHRS and CDR2 YFSETQ. A single record per CDR3 protein comes from TCRdb applying MiXCR to the 5' RACE reads. Of over 120,000 distinct CDR3 sequences in the sample, 6% to 7% were seen once. The gene calls are TRBV5-1 and TRBJ2-7, with D possibly matching TRBD2 (6 bases). Sequencing was done on a sample of PBMCs or a T cell subset sorted from them (not recorded which). This sequence originates from an adult woman who had mild COVID-19 (a few samples of this study predate the infection). Cell type and time point are not known. For the CDR3, the DNA is TGCGCCAGCAGCTTGGCCCCGGGGGAGGCCGAGCAGTACTTC. Its protein is CASSLAPGEAEQYF.